This passage covers 32 T cell receptor beta chains from one sample sequenced in a study of long-term antiretroviral therapy in people with HIV. Survey level was the resolution at which the v3.0 immunoSEQ assay ran. Using immunoSEQ multiplex PCR, the repertoire was profiled, and TCRdb retains in-frame clones only, with some absent. The data contain tens of thousands of clones, about 95% of them singletons. Material: unsorted PBMCs, obtained 3.7 years after starting antiretroviral therapy. The receptors derive from a woman between 50 and 59 years old with HIV.

The V call is TRBV11-1, the J call TRBJ2-3; 7 bases agree with TRBD2. This CDR3 is 14 amino acids long. Per germline, CDR1 SGHAT and CDR2 FQDESV (reference sequence). V lost 6 bases and J lost 5; bases outside the gene matches: 8. CDR3 in amino acids: CASSLKRGRDTQYF. For the CDR3, the DNA is TGTGCCAGCAGTCTTAAGCGGGGCCGAGATACGCAGTATTTT.

The V gene is TRBV25-1, the J gene TRBJ1-5; D possibly corresponds to TRBD1 (6 bases). Trimming pared 1 base from V and 8 bases from J, leaving 15 bases between. Germline CDR1 MGHDK, CDR2 SYGVNS. This CDR3 comprises 15 residues. The CDR3 loop reads CASSESAGEVEPQHF. The CDR3 nucleotides are TGTGCCAGCAGTGAATCGGCAGGGGAAGTGGAGCCCCAGCATTTT. Using reference TRBV25-1 and TRBJ1-5 for the parts outside the CDR3, the full variable domain is EADIYQTPRYLVIGTGKKITLECSQTMGHDKMYWYQQDPGMELHLIHYSYGVNSTEKGDLSSESTVSRIRTEHFPLTLESARPSHTSQYLCASSESAGEVEPQHFGDGTRLSIL.

This chain links TRBV5-5 with TRBJ2-7, with D maybe TRBD2 (6 bases). Trimming stripped 3 bases from V and 2 bases from J, with 12 bases between. The CDR3 is 14 residues long. Germline V gene lookup returns CDR1 SGHKS and CDR2 YYEKEE (reference sequence). In DNA form, the CDR3 reads TGTGCCAGCAGCTCGGTGGGGGGTACCTACGAGCAGTACTTC. Amino acid sequence: CASSSVGGTYEQYF.

The chain uses TRBV5-1 and TRBJ2-7; D may correspond to TRBD1 or TRBD2 (5 bases each). Trimming removed 4 bases from V and 7 bases from J, with 15 bases in between. The CDR3 consists of 13 residues. Looked up from germline, CDR1 is SGHRS and CDR2 is YFSETQ. In nucleotides, the CDR3 is TGCGCCAGCAGCGCCGAGCTGGGGGAAGAGCAGTACTTC. It yields the protein CASSAELGEEQYF.

The chain joins TRBV20-1 to TRBJ2-3; no reliable D call. V was trimmed by 6 bases and J by 4 bases, leaving 8 bases between them. Germline loops: CDR1 DFQATT, CDR2 SNEGSKA (reference sequence). CDR3 size: 11 residues. CDR3 coding DNA: TGCAGTGCAGACACCCCAGATACGCAGTATTTT. Amino acids: CSADTPDTQYF.

The rearrangement links TRBV5-6 to TRBJ2-7, with TRBD1 as a possible D gene (5 bases). CDR3 length: 14 amino acids. V was clipped by 4 bases and J by 4 bases, with 15 bases between them. Germline lookup yields CDR1 SGHDT and CDR2 YYEEEE. CDR3 nucleotide sequence: TGTGCCAGCAGCACCTGGGGCCTCGGGTACGAGCAGTACTTC. Translating it yields CASSTWGLGYEQYF.

The rearrangement links TRBV2 to TRBJ2-5; 7 bases are a match to TRBD1. Germline lookup yields CDR1 SNHLY and CDR2 FYNNEI. The V and J ends lost 6 bases and 7 bases, in that order; junction bases with no gene match: 11. The CDR3 spans 14 residues. CDR3 sequence reads: CASSQDRAGRTQYF. CDR3 DNA sequence: TGTGCCAGCAGCCAAGACAGGGCAGGGAGGACCCAGTACTTC.

The chain employs TRBV6-1 and TRBJ1-5; D remains ambiguous. Looked up from germline, CDR1 is MNHNS and CDR2 is SASEGT. Trimming removed 2 bases from V and 5 bases from J, with 10 bases in between. The CDR3 has 14 residues. DNA of the CDR3: TGTGCCAGCAGTGAATGGGGTGATGATCAGCCCCAGCATTTT. This sequence encodes CASSEWGDDQPQHF.

The J gene is TRBJ2-6, the V gene TRBV11-2; 10 bases align to TRBD1. Germline lookup yields CDR1 SGHAT and CDR2 FQNNGV. Trimming at V came to 5 bases and at J to 1 base, leaving 5 bases not matched to a gene. CDR3 length: 17 amino acids. CDR3 loop: CASSPDRGSSGANVLTF. CDR3 coding DNA: TGTGCCAGCAGCCCGGACAGGGGGTCGTCTGGGGCCAACGTCCTGACTTTC.

The CDR3 nucleotides are TGCGCCAGCAGCCAAGATGCACAGGGAACCTACGAGCAGTACTTC. The encoded protein is CASSQDAQGTYEQYF. The chain couples TRBV4-1 to TRBJ2-7, with D perhaps TRBD1 (6 bases). The V end lost 0 bases, the J end lost 2 bases, and 11 bases lay between the germline ends. Per the germline V gene, CDR1 is MGHRA and CDR2 is YSYEKL. CDR3 length: 15 residues.

The J gene is TRBJ2-1, the V gene TRBV7-9; 7 nucleotides agree with TRBD2. Per germline, CDR1 SEHNR and CDR2 FQNEAQ (reference sequence). V shed 0 bases and J 7 bases; nucleotides not matched to a gene: 0. The CDR3 totals 13 residues. The CDR3, as DNA: TGTGCCAGCAGCTTAGCTAGCGGGAATGAGCAGTTCTTC. Translated: CASSLASGNEQFF.

The V gene is TRBV6-6, the J gene TRBJ2-6; D is ambiguous. The V and J ends lost 5 bases and 1 base respectively, with 12 bases between them. This CDR3 is 16 amino acids long. Germline CDR1 and CDR2: MNHNY and SVGAGI (reference sequence). The CDR3 loop reads CASSHRDASGANVLTF. The CDR3 DNA reads as TGTGCCAGCAGTCATCGCGACGCTTCTGGGGCCAACGTCCTGACTTTC.

The chain links TRBV27 to TRBJ1-1; D may be TRBD1 (5 bases). The CDR3 covers 15 residues. Germline CDR1 MNHEY, CDR2 SMNVEV (reference sequence). Trimming stripped 5 bases from V and 7 bases from J, with 20 bases between. CDR3 bases: TGTGCCAGCAGTCCCGCAGAGAGGGGAACCGTTGAAGCTTTCTTT. Translated, it gives CASSPAERGTVEAFF.

This clone is a singleton in its sample. The CDR3 region is CASSLTGWYNEQFF. The CDR3 DNA reads as TGTGCCAGCAGCTTAACTGGCTGGTACAATGAGCAGTTCTTC. The J gene is TRBJ2-1, the V gene TRBV7-3; no firm D call. V lost 0 bases and J lost 4, with 7 bases in between. The germline gives CDR1 SGHTA, CDR2 FQGTGA. This CDR3 has 14 residues.

This chain connects TRBV4-1 to TRBJ1-2; D unclear. The CDR3 totals 15 residues. Trimming pared 0 bases from V and 5 bases from J, leaving 13 bases between. Per the germline V gene, CDR1 is MGHRA and CDR2 is YSYEKL. The CDR3 coding sequence is TGCGCCAGCAGCCAAGATTCCGGGTCAGGATATGGCTACACCTTC. It is translated as CASSQDSGSGYGYTF.

The chain carries TRBV10-3 and TRBJ2-2; D unclear. The CDR3 runs to 14 residues. Trimming cost V 6 bases and J 6 bases, with 14 bases left between them. The germline gives CDR1 ENHRY, CDR2 SYGVKD. The CDR3 DNA follows: TGTGCCATCAGCATCAACCTCGCCGCCGGGGAGCTGTTTTTT. Protein: CAISINLAAGELFF.

The chain uses TRBV6-1 and TRBJ2-7; 9 bases fit TRBD2. Germline CDR1 MNHNS, CDR2 SASEGT. This CDR3 has 14 amino acids. V shed 4 bases, J shed 3 bases, and the junction held 4 bases outside the gene matches. DNA of the CDR3: TGTGCCAGCAGTGTTGGCGGGGGGGTCTACGAGCAGTACTTC. Amino acid sequence: CASSVGGGVYEQYF.

The V and J genes are TRBV12-5 and TRBJ2-7; 11 bases match TRBD2. This CDR3 region has 16 residues. CDR1 and CDR2 (germline): LGHNT, FRNRAP. Trimming removed 0 bases from V and 4 bases from J; junction bases left unmatched: 5. The CDR3 sequence is CASGLVGASGGYEQYF. As DNA, the CDR3 is TGTGCTAGTGGTTTGGTAGGGGCTAGCGGGGGGTACGAGCAGTACTTC.

V is TRBV10-3 and J is TRBJ2-3, with D unclear. The CDR3 contains 13 residues. V lost 6 bases, J lost 1 base, and 8 bases lay in between. The V gene's germline CDR1 is ENHRY and CDR2 SYGVKD. CDR3 sequence: CAIRPQGTDTQYF. The CDR3 bases are TGTGCCATCAGGCCTCAGGGCACAGATACGCAGTATTTT.

V and J are TRBV5-1 and TRBJ2-3, with D uncertain. This CDR3 comprises 15 residues. Germline lookup yields CDR1 SGHRS and CDR2 YFSETQ. The ends were cut back, 1 base at V and 4 bases at J, with 13 bases in the middle. This CDR3 is CASSLRFGAADTQYF. DNA of the CDR3: TGCGCCAGCAGCTTGAGATTTGGCGCGGCAGATACGCAGTATTTT.

This rearrangement joins TRBV5-1 to TRBJ2-3, with 8 bases aligning to TRBD1. CDR3 size: 16 residues. V gave up 0 bases and J gave up 2 bases; unmatched junction bases: 5. Looked up from germline, CDR1 is SGHRS and CDR2 is YFSETQ. CDR3 DNA sequence: TGCGCCAGCAGCTTGGACGACAGGGGAGACACAGATACGCAGTATTTT. Its protein is CASSLDDRGDTDTQYF.

The chain combines TRBV15 with TRBJ2-7; TRBD1 might be the D (6 bases). Germline CDR1 LNHNV, CDR2 YYDKDF (reference sequence). This CDR3 comprises 14 residues. Trimming left V 1 base short and J 2 bases short, with 9 bases between. CDR3 DNA: TGTGCCACCAGCAGAGGGGGGCCGACCTACGAGCAGTACTTC. This gives the protein CATSRGGPTYEQYF. The whole variable domain, filled in from reference TRBV15 and TRBJ2-7, reads DAMVIQNPRYQVTQFGKPVTLSCSQTLNHNVMYWYQQKSSQAPKLLFHYYDKDFNNEADTPDNFQSRRPNTSFCFLDIRSPGLGDTAMYLCATSRGGPTYEQYFGPGTRLTVT.

V is TRBV12-5 and J is TRBJ1-2; D might be TRBD1 (6 bases). The CDR3 contains 14 residues. Germline CDR1 is LGHNT and CDR2 is FRNRAP. V lost 6 bases and J 0 bases, leaving 11 bases between the germline ends. The CDR3 spells CASGTDRTNYGYTF. CDR3 DNA sequence: TGTGCTAGTGGCACAGACAGGACTAACTATGGCTACACCTTC.

In its sample, this clone was seen once. This rearrangement joins TRBV6-4 to TRBJ2-1; 11 positions match TRBD1. This CDR3 has 17 residues. In germline, CDR1 is MRHNA, CDR2 SNTAGT. J was trimmed by 5 bases and V by 0 bases; bases with no gene match: 6. The CDR3 is CASSDSYRDRGNNEQFF. The CDR3 region has the DNA TGTGCCAGCAGTGACTCATACCGGGACAGGGGGAACAATGAGCAGTTCTTC.

The chain links TRBV29-1 to TRBJ2-5; D is perhaps TRBD1 or TRBD2 (5 bases each). This CDR3 comprises 14 residues. V lost 4 bases and J lost 7, with 19 bases in between. The germline V gene has CDR1 SQVTM and CDR2 ANQGSEA. The chain's CDR3 is CSVVGVEGRGTQYF. DNA of the CDR3: TGCAGCGTTGTAGGGGTCGAAGGCCGGGGGACCCAGTACTTC. Full variable domain (remainder filled in from reference TRBV29-1 and TRBJ2-5): SAVISQKPSRDICQRGTSLTIQCQVDSQVTMMFWYRQQPGQSLTLIATANQGSEATYESGFVIDKFPISRPNLTFSTLTVSNMSPEDSSIYLCSVVGVEGRGTQYFGPGTRLLVL.

V and J are TRBV29-1 and TRBJ2-6; possible D gene TRBD1, 6 bases. V gave up 7 bases and J gave up 1 base, with 14 bases separating them. There are 15 residues in the CDR3. From germline, CDR1 is SQVTM and CDR2 ANQGSEA. This CDR3 is CSAAFQGSGANVLTF. As DNA, the CDR3 is TGCAGCGCCGCCTTCCAGGGGTCTGGGGCCAACGTCCTGACTTTC.

The V gene is TRBV29-1, the J gene TRBJ1-2; a possible D gene is TRBD1 (5 bases). The germline gives CDR1 SQVTM, CDR2 ANQGSEA. V lost 7 bases to trimming and J lost 8 bases, with 23 bases between them. CDR3 length: 14 residues. CDR3 bases: TGCAGCGCTACAACCAGGGTCGGGTCAAACGGCTACACCTTC. It specifies CSATTRVGSNGYTF. The full variable domain, in which reference TRBV29-1 and TRBJ1-2 provide the parts outside the CDR3, is SAVISQKPSRDICQRGTSLTIQCQVDSQVTMMFWYRQQPGQSLTLIATANQGSEATYESGFVIDKFPISRPNLTFSTLTVSNMSPEDSSIYLCSATTRVGSNGYTFGSGTRLTVV.

The V and J genes are TRBV21-1 and TRBJ1-2; the tabulated D call, TRBD1, remains unverified against the DNA. TRBV21-1 is assigned pseudogene status. The CDR3 covers 16 residues. CDR3: CASSPRGDRPGYGYTF. The CDR3 region has the DNA TGTGCCAGCAGTCCGAGGGGGGACAGGCCGGGATATGGCTACACCTTC.

This clone is medium-sized (0.01 to 0.1%) in the sample. The chain uses TRBV9 and TRBJ2-7; D unclear. Germline loops: CDR1 SGDLS, CDR2 YYNGEE. V lost 3 bases to trimming and J lost 5 bases, with 12 bases between them. CDR3 length: 13 residues. The CDR3 DNA reads as TGTGCCAGCAGCGAAGACGGTCTTGACGAGCAGTACTTC. Encoded protein: CASSEDGLDEQYF.

This chain joins TRBV6-5 and TRBJ1-1; D gene ambiguous. Germline-derived CDR1 and CDR2 are MNHEY and SVGAGI. The V end lost 2 bases, the J end lost 1 base, and 8 bases lay between the germline ends. The CDR3 consists of 14 residues. The CDR3: CASSYPKENTEAFF. In DNA form, the CDR3 reads TGTGCCAGCAGTTACCCTAAGGAGAACACTGAAGCTTTCTTT.

The sample holds a few counts of this clone. The chain employs TRBV30 and TRBJ2-7; no firm D call. V was trimmed by 0 bases and J by 3 bases, leaving 9 bases between them. This CDR3 comprises 13 residues. The germline CDR1 and CDR2 sequences are GTSNPN and SVGIG (reference sequence). CDR3: CAWSVATSYEQYF. CDR3 in DNA: TGTGCCTGGAGTGTAGCAACAAGCTACGAGCAGTACTTC. The full variable domain, its missing parts supplied by reference TRBV30 and TRBJ2-7, is SQTIHQWPATLVQPVGSPLSLECTVEGTSNPNLYWYRQAAGRGLQLLFYSVGIGQISSEVPQNLSASRPQDRQFILSSKKLLLSDSGFYLCAWSVATSYEQYFGPGTRLTVT.

CDR3 nucleotide sequence: TGTGCCAGCTCACCGAGCCATTCACCCCTCCACTTT. Residues: CASSPSHSPLHF. The chain employs TRBV18 and TRBJ1-6; D is unclear. CDR1 and CDR2 (germline): KGHSH, LQKENI. Trimming left V 3 bases short and J 8 bases short, with 5 bases between. This CDR3 region has 12 residues. Based on the CDR3 plus reference TRBV18 and TRBJ1-6, the full variable domain is NAGVMQNPRHLVRRRGQEARLRCSPMKGHSHVYWYRQLPEEGLKFMVYLQKENIIDESGMPKERFSAEFPKEGPSILRIQQVVRGDSAAYFCASSPSHSPLHFGNGTRLTVT.